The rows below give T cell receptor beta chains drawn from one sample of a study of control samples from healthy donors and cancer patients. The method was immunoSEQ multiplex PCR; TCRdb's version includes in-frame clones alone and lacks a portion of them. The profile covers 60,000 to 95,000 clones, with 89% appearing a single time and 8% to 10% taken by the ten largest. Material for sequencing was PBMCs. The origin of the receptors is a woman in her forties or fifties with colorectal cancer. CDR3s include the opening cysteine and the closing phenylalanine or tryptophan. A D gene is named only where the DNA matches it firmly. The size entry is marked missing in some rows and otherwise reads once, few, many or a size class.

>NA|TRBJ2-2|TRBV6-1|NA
CASSDLGTGELFF
TGTGCCAGCAGTGATTTAGGAACCGGGGAGCTGTTTTTT
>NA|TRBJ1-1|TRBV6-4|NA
CASSAAGNTEAFF
TGTGCCAGCAGTGCCGCGGGGAACACTGAAGCTTTCTTT
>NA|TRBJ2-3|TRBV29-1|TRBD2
CSGNAGGGTDTQYF
TGCAGCGGAAACGCGGGGGGGGGCACAGATACGCAGTATTTT
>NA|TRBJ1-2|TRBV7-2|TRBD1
CASSSGQGAGGYTF
TGTGCCAGCAGCTCGGGACAGGGGGCGGGTGGCTACACCTTC
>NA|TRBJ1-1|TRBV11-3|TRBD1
CASSLGGGVAEAFF
TGTGCCAGCAGCTTAGGAGGGGGCGTAGCTGAAGCTTTCTTT
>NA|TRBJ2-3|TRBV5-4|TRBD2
CASSLWVAGGTDTQYF
TGTGCCAGCAGCTTGTGGGTAGCGGGGGGCACAGATACGCAGTATTTT
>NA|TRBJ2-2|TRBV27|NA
CASSSHTGELFF
TGTGCCAGCAGTTCCCACACCGGGGAGCTGTTTTTT
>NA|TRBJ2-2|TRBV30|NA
CAWSGNTGELFF
TGTGCCTGGAGTGGGAACACCGGGGAGCTGTTTTTT
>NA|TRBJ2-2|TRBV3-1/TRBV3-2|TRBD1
CASSQGTGNTGELFF
TGTGCCAGCAGCCAAGGGACAGGAAACACCGGGGAGCTGTTTTTT
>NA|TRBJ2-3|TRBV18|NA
CASSPPGTQYF
TGTGCCAGCTCACCACCGGGTACGCAGTATTTT
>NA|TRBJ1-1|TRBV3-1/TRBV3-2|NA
CASTPHESNTEAFF
TGTGCCAGCACCCCCCACGAATCGAACACTGAAGCTTTCTTT
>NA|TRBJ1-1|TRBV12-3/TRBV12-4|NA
CASSLRNTEAFF
TGTGCCAGCAGCCTAAGAAACACTGAAGCTTTCTTT
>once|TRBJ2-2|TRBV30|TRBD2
CAWSVWTSGELNTGELFF
TGTGCCTGGAGTGTTTGGACTAGCGGGGAGTTGAACACCGGGGAGCTGTTTTTT
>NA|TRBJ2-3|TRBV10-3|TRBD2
CATRRGGAADTQYF
TGTGCCACCCGCCGCGGGGGGGCCGCAGATACGCAGTATTTT
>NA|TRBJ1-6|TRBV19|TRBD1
CASSPPRTGVSYNSPLHF
TGTGCCAGTAGCCCCCCGAGGACAGGGGTATCCTATAATTCACCCCTCCACTTT
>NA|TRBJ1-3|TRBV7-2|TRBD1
CASSSDRVSGNTIYF
TGTGCCAGCAGCTCAGACAGGGTCTCTGGAAACACCATATATTTT
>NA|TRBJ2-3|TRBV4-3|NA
CASSQDGGDTQYF
TGCGCCAGCAGCCAAGATGGCGGGGATACGCAGTATTTT
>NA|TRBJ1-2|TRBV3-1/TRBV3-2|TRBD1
CASSQDLGTGREGYTF
TGTGCCAGCAGCCAAGACCTAGGGACAGGCAGGGAAGGCTACACCTTC
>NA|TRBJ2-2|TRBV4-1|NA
CASSQTGPGELFF
TGCGCCAGCAGCCAGACAGGACCCGGGGAGCTGTTTTTT
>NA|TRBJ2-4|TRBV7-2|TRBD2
CASSLMAGGPKNIQYF
TGTGCCAGCAGCTTAATGGCGGGGGGGCCCAAAAACATTCAGTACTTC